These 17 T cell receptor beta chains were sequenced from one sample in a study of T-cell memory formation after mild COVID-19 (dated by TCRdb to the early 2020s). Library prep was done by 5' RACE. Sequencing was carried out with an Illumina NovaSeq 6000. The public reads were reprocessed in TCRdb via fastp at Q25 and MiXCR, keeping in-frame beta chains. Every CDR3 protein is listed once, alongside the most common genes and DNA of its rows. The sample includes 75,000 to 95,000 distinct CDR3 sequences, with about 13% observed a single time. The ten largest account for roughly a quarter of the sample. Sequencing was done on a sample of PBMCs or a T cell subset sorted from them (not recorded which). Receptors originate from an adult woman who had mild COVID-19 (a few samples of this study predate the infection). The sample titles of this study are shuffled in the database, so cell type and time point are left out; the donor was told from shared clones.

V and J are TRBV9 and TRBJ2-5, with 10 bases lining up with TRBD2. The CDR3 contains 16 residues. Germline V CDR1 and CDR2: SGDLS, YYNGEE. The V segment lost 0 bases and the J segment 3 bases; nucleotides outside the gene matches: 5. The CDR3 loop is CASSVGLAGVEETQYF. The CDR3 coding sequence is TGTGCCAGCAGCGTAGGCCTAGCGGGAGTCGAAGAGACCCAGTACTTC. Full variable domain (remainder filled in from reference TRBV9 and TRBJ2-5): DSGVTQTPKHLITATGQRVTLRCSPRSGDLSVYWYQQSLDQGLQFLIQYYNGEERAKGNILERFSAQQFPDLHSELNLSSLELGDSALYFCASSVGLAGVEETQYFGPGTRLLVL.

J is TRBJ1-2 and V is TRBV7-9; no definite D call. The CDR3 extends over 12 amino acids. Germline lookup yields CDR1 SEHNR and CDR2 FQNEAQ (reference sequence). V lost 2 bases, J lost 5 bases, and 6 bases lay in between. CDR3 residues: CASSLPGYGYTF. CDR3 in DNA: TGTGCCAGCAGCTTACCGGGGTATGGCTACACCTTC.

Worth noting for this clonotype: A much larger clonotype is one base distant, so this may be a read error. The CDR3 coding sequence is TGCAGTGCTAGAGATTCCCCCGGGACATGGGGTCGAGAGCAGTACTTC. It is translated as CSARDSPGTWGREQYF. V is TRBV20-1 and J is TRBJ2-7; TRBD1 is a possible D gene (6 bases). Trimming pared 0 bases from V and 7 bases from J, leaving 22 bases between. This CDR3 spans 16 amino acids. Looked up from germline, CDR1 is DFQATT and CDR2 is SNEGSKA (reference sequence).

The CDR3 region is CATSRDLGGVQPQHF. CDR3 coding DNA: TGTGCCACCAGCAGAGATCTGGGGGGTGTACAGCCCCAGCATTTT. J is TRBJ1-5 and V is TRBV15; D is perhaps TRBD1 (5 bases). V was trimmed by 0 bases and J by 7 bases, leaving 13 bases between them. The CDR3 has 15 amino acids. Germline V gene sequence: CDR1 LNHNV, CDR2 YYDKDF (reference sequence).

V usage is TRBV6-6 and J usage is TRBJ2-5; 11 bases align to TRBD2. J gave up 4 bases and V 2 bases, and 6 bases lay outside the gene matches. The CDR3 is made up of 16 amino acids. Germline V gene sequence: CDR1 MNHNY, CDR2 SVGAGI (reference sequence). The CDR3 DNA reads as TGTGCCAGCAGTTACACCTTAGCGGGAGGGGGAGAGACCCAGTACTTC. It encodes CASSYTLAGGGETQYF.

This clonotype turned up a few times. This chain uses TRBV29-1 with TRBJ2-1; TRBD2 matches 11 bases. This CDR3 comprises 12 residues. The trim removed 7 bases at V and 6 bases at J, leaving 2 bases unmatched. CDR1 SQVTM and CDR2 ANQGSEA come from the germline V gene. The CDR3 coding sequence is TGCAGCGATAGCGGGGGGGCCAATGAGCAGTTCTTC. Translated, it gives CSDSGGANEQFF.

CDR3 sequence (DNA): TGTGCCAGCAGCTTAGCGCCGGACAGGGCGGGAGGTACGCAGTATTTT. This encodes CASSLAPDRAGGTQYF. The chain uses TRBV7-2 and TRBJ2-3, with D tentatively TRBD1 or TRBD2 (8 bases each). CDR1 is SGHTA, CDR2 FQGNSA, per germline. The CDR3 spans 16 residues. V lost 0 bases and J lost 8, with 18 bases in between.

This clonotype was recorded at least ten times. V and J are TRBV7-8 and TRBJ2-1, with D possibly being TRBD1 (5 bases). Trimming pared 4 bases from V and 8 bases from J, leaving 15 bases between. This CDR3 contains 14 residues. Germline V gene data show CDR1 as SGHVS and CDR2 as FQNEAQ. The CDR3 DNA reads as TGTGCCAGCAGCTCCACCGCCAGGGCTCATGAGCAGTTCTTC. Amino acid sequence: CASSSTARAHEQFF.

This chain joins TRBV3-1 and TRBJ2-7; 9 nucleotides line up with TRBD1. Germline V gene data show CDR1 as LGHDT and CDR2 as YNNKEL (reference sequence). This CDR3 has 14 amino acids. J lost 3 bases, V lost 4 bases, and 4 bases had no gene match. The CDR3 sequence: CASSRGQGYYEQYF. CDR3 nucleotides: TGTGCCAGCAGCCGAGGACAGGGGTACTACGAGCAGTACTTC.

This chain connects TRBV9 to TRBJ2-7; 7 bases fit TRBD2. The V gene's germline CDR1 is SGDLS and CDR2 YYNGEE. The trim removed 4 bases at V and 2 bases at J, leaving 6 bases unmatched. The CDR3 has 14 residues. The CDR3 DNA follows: TGTGCCAGCAGCATCAGCGGGATCCCCTACGAGCAGTACTTC. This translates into CASSISGIPYEQYF.

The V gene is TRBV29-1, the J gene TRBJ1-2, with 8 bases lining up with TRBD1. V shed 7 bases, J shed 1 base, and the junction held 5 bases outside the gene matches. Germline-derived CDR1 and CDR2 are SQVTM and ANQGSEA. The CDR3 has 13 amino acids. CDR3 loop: CSALGQDNYGYTF. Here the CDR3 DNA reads TGCAGCGCCTTGGGACAGGATAACTATGGCTACACCTTC.

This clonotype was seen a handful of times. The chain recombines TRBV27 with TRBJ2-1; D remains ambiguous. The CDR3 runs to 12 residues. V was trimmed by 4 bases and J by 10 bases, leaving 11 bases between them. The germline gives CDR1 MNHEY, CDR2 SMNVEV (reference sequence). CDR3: CASSSQTVEQFF. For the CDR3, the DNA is TGTGCCAGCAGTTCCCAGACTGTGGAGCAGTTCTTC.

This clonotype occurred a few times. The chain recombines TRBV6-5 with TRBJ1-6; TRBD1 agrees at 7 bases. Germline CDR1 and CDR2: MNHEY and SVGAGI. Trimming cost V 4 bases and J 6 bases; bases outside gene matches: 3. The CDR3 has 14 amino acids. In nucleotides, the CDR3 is TGTGCCAGCAGTTCCCCAGGGGGTAATTCACCCCTCCACTTT. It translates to CASSSPGGNSPLHF.

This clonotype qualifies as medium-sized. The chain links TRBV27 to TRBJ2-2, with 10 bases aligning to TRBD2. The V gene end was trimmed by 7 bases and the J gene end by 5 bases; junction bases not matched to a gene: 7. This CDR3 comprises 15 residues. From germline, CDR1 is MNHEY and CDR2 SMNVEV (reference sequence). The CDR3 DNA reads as TGTGCCAGCAAAATGACTAGCGGGTTAACCGGGGAGCTGTTTTTT. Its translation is CASKMTSGLTGELFF.

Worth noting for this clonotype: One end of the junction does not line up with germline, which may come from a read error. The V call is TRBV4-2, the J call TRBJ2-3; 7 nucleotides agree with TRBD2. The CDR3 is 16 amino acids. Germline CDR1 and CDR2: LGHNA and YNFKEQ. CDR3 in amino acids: CASSQRLAASTDTQYF. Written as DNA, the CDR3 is TGCGCCAGCAGCCAACGACTAGCAGCTAGCACAGATACGCAGTATTTT.

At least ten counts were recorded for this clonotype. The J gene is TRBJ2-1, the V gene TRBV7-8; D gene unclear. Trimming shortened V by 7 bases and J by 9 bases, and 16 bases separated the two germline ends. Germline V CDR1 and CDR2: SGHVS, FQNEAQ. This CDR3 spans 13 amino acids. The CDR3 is CASTESLVREQFF. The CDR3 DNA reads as TGTGCCAGCACCGAAAGCTTAGTCCGTGAGCAGTTCTTC.

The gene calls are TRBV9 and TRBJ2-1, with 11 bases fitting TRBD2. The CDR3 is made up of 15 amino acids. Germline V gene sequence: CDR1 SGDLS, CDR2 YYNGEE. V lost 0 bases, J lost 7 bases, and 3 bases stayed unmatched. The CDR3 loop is CASSVGSSGGNEQFF. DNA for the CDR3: TGTGCCAGCAGCGTAGGATCTAGCGGGGGGAATGAGCAGTTCTTC.